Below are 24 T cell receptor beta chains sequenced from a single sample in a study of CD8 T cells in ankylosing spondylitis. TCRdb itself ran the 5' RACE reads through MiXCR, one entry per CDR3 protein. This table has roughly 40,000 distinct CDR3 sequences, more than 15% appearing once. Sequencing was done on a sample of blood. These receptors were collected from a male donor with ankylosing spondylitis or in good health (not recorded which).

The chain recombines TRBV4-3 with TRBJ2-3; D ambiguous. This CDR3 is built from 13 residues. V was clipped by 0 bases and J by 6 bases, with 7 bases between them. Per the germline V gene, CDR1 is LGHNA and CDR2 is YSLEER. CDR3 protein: CASSQDIEDTQYF. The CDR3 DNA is TGCGCCAGCAGCCAAGATATAGAGGATACGCAGTATTTT.

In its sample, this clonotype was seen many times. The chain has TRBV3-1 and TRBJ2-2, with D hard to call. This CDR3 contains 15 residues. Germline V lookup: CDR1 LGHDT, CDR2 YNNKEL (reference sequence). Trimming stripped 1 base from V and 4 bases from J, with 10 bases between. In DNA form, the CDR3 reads TGTGCCAGCAGCCAAGGATACAGAAGCACCGGGGAGCTGTTTTTT. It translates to CASSQGYRSTGELFF.

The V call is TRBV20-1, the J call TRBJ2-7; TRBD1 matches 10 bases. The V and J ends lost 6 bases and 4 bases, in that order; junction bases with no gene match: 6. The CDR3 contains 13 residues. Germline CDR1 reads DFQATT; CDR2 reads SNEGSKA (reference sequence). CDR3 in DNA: TGCAGTGCCCTAGACAGGGGGCGGTACGAGCAGTACTTC. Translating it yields CSALDRGRYEQYF.

CDR3 coding DNA: TGTGCCAGCAGTTTATGGGACAGTTTCCCTGAAAAACTGTTTTTT. Amino acids: CASSLWDSFPEKLFF. The chain uses TRBV28 and TRBJ1-4, with a possible D match to TRBD1 (6 bases). Germline CDR1 reads MDHEN; CDR2 reads SYDVKM. The length of the CDR3 is 15 residues. The V end lost 0 bases, the J end lost 7 bases, and 12 bases lay between the germline ends.

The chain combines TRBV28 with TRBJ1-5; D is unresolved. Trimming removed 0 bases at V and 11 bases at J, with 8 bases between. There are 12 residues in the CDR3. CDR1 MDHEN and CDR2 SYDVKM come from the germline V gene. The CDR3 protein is CASSLWTQTQHF. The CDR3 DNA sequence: TGTGCCAGCAGTTTATGGACCCAGACCCAGCATTTT.

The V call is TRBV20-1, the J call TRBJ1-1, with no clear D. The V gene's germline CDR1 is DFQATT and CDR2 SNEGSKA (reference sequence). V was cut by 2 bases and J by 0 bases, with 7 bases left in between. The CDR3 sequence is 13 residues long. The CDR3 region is CSARPRVNTEAFF. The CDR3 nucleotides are TGCAGTGCTAGACCCCGGGTGAACACTGAAGCTTTCTTT.

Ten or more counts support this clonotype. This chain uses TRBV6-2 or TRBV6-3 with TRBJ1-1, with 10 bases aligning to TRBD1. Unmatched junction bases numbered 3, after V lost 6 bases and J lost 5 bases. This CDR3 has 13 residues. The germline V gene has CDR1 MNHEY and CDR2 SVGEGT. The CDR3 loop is CASSLGQGTEAFF. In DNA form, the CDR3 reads TGTGCCAGCAGCTTGGGACAGGGGACTGAAGCTTTCTTT.

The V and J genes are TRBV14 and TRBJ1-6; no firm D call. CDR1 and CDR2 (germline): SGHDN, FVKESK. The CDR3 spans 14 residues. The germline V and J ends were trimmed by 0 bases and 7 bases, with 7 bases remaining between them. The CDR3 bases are TGTGCCAGCAGCCAAGATACAGTCAATTCACCCCTCCACTTT. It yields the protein CASSQDTVNSPLHF.

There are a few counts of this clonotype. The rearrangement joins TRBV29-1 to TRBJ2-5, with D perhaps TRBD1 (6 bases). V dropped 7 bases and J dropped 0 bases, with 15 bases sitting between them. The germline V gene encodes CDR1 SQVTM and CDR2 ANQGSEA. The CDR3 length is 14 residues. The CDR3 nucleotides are TGCAGCGCCGCCCGAGGACAGTACCAAGAGACCCAGTACTTC. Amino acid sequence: CSAARGQYQETQYF.

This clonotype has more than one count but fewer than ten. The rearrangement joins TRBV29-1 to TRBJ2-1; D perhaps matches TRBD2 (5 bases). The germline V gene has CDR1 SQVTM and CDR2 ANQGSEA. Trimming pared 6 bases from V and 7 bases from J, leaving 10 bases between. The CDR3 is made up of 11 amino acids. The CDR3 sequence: CSVGLANEQFF. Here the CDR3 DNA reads TGCAGCGTCGGCCTAGCAAATGAGCAGTTCTTC.

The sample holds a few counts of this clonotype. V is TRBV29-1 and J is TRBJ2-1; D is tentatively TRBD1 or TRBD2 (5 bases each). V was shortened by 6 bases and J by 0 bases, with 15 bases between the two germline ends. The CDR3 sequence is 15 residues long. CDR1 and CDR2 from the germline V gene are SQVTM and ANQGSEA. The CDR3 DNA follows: TGCAGCGTCGTGGGACGGCCGAGCTCCTACAATGAGCAGTTCTTC. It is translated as CSVVGRPSSYNEQFF.

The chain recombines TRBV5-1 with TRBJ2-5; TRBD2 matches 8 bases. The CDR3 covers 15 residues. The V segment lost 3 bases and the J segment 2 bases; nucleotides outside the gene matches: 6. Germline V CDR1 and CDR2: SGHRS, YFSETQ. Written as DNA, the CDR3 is TGCGCCAGCAGCTCCGGGACTAGGACACAAGAGACCCAGTACTTC. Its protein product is CASSSGTRTQETQYF.

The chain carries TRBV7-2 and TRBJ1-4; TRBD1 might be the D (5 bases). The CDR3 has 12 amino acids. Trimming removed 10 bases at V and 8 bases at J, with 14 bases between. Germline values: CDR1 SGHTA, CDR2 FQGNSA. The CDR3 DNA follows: TGTGCCACCCGGGACCCAGGGGAAAAACTGTTTTTT. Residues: CATRDPGEKLFF.

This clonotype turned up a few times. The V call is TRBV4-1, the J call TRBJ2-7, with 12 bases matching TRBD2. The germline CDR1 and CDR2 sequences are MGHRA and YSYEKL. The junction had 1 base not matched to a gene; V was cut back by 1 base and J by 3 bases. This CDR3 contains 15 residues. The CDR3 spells CASSQGTSGNYEQYF. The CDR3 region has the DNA TGCGCCAGCAGCCAAGGGACTAGCGGGAACTACGAGCAGTACTTC.

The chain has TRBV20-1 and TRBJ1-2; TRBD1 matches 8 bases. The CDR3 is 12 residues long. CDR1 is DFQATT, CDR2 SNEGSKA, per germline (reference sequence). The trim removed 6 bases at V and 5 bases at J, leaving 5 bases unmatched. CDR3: CSAGDRTYGYTF. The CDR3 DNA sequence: TGCAGTGCGGGGGACAGGACTTATGGCTACACCTTC.

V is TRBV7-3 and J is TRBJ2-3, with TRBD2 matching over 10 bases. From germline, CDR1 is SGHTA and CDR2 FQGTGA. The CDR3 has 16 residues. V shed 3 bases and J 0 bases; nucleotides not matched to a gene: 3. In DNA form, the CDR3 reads TGTGCCAGCAGCTTGGGAGCGGGAGGGAGCACAGATACGCAGTATTTT. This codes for CASSLGAGGSTDTQYF.

This CDR3 is CASSLAIRGGGEKLFF. In nucleotides, the CDR3 is TGTGCCAGCAGTTTAGCTATCAGGGGAGGCGGTGAAAAACTGTTTTTT. The chain recombines TRBV12-3 or TRBV12-4 with TRBJ1-4; tentative D call: TRBD1 (6 bases). The V and J ends lost 0 bases and 7 bases respectively, with 15 bases between them. The CDR3 has 16 residues.

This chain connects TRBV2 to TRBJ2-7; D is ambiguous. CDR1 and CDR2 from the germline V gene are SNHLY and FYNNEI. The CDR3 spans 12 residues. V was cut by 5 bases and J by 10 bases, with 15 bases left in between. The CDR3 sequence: CASSTRAPIQYF. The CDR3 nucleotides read TGTGCCAGCAGTACCCGGGCCCCGATCCAGTACTTC.

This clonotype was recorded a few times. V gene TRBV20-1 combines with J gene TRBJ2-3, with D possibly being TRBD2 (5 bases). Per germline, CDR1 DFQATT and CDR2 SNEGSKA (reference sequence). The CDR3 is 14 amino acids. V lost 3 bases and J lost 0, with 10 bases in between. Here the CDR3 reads CSARVGGSTDTQYF. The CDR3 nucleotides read TGCAGTGCTAGGGTTGGCGGGAGCACAGATACGCAGTATTTT.

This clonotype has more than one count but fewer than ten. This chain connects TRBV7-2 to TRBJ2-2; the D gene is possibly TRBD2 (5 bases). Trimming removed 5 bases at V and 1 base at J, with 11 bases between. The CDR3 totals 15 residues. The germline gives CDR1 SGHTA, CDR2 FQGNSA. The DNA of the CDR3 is TGTGCCAGCAGCCGAGGGAGACAGAACACCGGGGAGCTGTTTTTT. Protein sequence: CASSRGRQNTGELFF.

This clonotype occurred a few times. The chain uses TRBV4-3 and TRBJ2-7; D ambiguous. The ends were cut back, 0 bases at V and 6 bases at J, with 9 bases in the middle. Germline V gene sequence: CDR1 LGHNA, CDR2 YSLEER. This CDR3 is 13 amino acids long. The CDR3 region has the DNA TGCGCCAGCAGCCAAGATCGGAAGGGCGAGCAGTACTTC. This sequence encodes CASSQDRKGEQYF.

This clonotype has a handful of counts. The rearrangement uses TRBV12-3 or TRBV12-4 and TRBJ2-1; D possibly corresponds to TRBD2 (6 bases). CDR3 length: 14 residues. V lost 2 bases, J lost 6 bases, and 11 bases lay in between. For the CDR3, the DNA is TGTGCCAGCAGTTTACTACTAGCAGGCAATGAGCAGTTCTTC. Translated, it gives CASSLLLAGNEQFF.

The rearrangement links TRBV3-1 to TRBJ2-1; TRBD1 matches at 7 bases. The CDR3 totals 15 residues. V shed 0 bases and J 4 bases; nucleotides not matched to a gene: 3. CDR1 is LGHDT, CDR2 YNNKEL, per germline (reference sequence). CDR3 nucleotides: TGTGCCAGCAGCCAAGACGTGACAGGGTACAATGAGCAGTTCTTC. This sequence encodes CASSQDVTGYNEQFF.

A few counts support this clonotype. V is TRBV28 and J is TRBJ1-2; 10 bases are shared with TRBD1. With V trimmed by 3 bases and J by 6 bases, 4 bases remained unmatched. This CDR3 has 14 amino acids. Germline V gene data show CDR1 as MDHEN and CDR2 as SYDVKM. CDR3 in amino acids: CASSLGQGTNGYTF. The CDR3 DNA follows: TGTGCCAGCAGTTTGGGACAGGGGACCAATGGCTACACCTTC.